The rows below give T cell receptor beta chains drawn from one sample of a study of T cells in Graves' hyperthyroidism and ophthalmopathy. One entry per CDR3 protein, called by TCRdb with MiXCR from the multiplex PCR reads. In the table there are around 580,000 distinct CDR3 sequences, 16% of which are singletons. Sample: blood. These TCRs come from a young woman with Graves' hyperthyroidism. The conserved cysteine and the conserved F or W are not part of the CDR3 here.

v_gene	CDR3aa
TRBV20-1	SAYRTGVEQF
TRBV5-4	ASSLQGRNEQY
TRBV4-3	ASSQDTATDTQY
TRBV29-1	SGAGGGWTEAF
TRBV14	ASSQKNQPQH
TRBV7-9	ASSSRGQGIHEQY
TRBV7-9	ASSAGGQGTYGNQPQH
TRBV5-4	ASSPGRQGDEKLF
TRBV12-3/TRBV12-4	ASSGTANTEAF
TRBV7-2	ASSLRAPYNEQF
TRBV30	ASLSGLRNTEAF
TRBV28	ASSPQGKVYEQY
TRBV29-1	SVGGGGPTYEQY
TRBV5-1	ATKRTGTGDREQY
TRBV20-1	SARGGTKSHTDTQY
TRBV27	ASTPSGIGIYNEQF
TRBV5-5	ASSFQGYVNSPLH
TRBV9	ASTAGQGVVSEAF
TRBV11-2	ASRPTGTSGTDTQY
TRBV11-2	ASSLGQGDIQY
TRBV19	ASTPRAFGGTDTQY
TRBV10-3	AISEGGGTDTQY
TRBV5-1	ASRLSSGRDHEQY
TRBV18	ASSPTTGGSVNSPLH
TRBV9	ASSVGEGFNQPQH
TRBV10-3	AISFLGSLDTEAF
TRBV6-2/TRBV6-3	ASSYPRGGPPNEQF
TRBV6-1	ASKRVAAQETQY
TRBV28	ASSNPTSGRALDTGELF
TRBV24-1	ATSERTGRFYNEQF
TRBV24-1	ATSSGLLREPLH
TRBV9	ASSVTAGENIQY
TRBV3-1	ASSPVGLETQY
TRBV18	ASSPARAGGPGYTQY
TRBV6-1	ASSPLQGLAGPNEQF
TRBV4-2	ASSQGDTEAF
TRBV20-1	SASASNEQF
TRBV7-2	ASSLDGLDYEQY
TRBV6-1	ASRRDQGRAEAF
TRBV7-8	ASSPLSWGSSYEQY
TRBV2	ASSEKPTTDTQY
TRBV12-3/TRBV12-4	ASSLSESRGSPLH
TRBV12-3/TRBV12-4	ASTSSSGNEQF
TRBV11-2	ASSWGQGTNYGYT
TRBV20-1	SARDGVREQY
TRBV3-1	ASSRRTGGGYEQY
TRBV28	ASSIGGGNEKLF
TRBV2	ASTWDGNTGELF
TRBV6-2/TRBV6-3	ASSYADRRFDEQF
TRBV7-2	ASSLQGVDEQF
TRBV19	ASSTPGHPTGELF
TRBV7-8	ASSPSRRWGEQY
TRBV6-1	ASSPSGSLQETQY
TRBV27	ASSISGGLYNEQF
TRBV5-1	ASSLEGAFYGYT
TRBV28	ASSQRWDEQY
TRBV12-3/TRBV12-4	ASSRSDRGATEAF
TRBV10-2	ASSGQGQPQH
TRBV11-2	ASSPTRGMGTEAF
TRBV5-1	ASSLGGTLTQTEAF